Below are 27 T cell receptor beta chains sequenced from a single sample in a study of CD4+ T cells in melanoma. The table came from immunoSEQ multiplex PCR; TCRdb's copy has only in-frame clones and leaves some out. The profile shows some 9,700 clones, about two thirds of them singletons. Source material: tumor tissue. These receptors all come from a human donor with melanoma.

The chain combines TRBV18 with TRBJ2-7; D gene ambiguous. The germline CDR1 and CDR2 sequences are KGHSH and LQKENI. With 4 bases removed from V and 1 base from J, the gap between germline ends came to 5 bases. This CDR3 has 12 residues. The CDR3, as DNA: TGTGCCAGCTCACGGATGTCCTACGAGCAGTACTTC. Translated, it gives CASSRMSYEQYF.

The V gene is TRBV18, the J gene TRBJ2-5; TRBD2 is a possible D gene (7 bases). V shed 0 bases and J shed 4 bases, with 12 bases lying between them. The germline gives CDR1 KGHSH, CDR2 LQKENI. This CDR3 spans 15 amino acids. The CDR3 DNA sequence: TGTGCCAGCTCACCACCGGGGGGGCTAAGAGAGACCCAGTACTTC. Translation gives CASSPPGGLRETQYF.

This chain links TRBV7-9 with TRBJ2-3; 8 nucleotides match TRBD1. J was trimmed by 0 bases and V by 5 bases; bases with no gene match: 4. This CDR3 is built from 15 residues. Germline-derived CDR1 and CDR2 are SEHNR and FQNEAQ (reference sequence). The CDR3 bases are TGTGCCAGCAGCGGGACAGGAGCTAGCACAGATACGCAGTATTTT. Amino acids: CASSGTGASTDTQYF.

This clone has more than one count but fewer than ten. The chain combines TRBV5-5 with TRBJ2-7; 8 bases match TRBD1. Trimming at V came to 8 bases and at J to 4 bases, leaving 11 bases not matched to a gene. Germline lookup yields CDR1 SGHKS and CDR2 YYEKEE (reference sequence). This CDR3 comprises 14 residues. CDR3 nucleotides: TGTGCCAGTACCAGAGACAGGGGTGCTTACGAGCAGTACTTC. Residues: CASTRDRGAYEQYF.

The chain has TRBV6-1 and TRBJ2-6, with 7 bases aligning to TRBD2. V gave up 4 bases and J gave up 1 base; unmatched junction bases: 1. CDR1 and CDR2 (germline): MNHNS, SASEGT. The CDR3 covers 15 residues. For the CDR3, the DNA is TGTGCCAGCAGTGGGCGGGGGTCTGGGGCCAACGTCCTGACTTTC. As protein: CASSGRGSGANVLTF.

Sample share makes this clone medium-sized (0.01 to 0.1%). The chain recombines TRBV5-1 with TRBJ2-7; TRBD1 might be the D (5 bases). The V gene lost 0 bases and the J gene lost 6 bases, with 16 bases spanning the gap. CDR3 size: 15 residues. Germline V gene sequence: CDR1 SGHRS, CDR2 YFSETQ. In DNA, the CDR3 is TGCGCCAGCAGCTTGGGGGCCAGGGCGCTCACCGAGCAGTACTTC. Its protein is CASSLGARALTEQYF.

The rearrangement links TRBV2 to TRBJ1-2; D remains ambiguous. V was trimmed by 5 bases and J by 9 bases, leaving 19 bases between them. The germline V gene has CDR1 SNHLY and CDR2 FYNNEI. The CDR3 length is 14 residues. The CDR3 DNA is TGTGCCAGCAGTATCCCGAGTTTAGGAGGTCGCTACACCTTC. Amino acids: CASSIPSLGGRYTF. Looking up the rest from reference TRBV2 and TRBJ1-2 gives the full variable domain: EPEVTQTPSHQVTQMGQEVILRCVPISNHLYFYWYRQILGQKVEFLVSFYNNEISEKSEIFDDQFSVERPDGSNFTLKIRSTKLEDSAMYFCASSIPSLGGRYTFGSGTRLTVV.

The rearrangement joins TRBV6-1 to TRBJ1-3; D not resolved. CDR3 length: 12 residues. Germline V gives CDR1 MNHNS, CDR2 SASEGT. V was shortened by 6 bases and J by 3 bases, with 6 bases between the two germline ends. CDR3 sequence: CASSLYGNTIYF. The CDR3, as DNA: TGTGCCAGCAGCTTATATGGAAACACCATATATTTT.

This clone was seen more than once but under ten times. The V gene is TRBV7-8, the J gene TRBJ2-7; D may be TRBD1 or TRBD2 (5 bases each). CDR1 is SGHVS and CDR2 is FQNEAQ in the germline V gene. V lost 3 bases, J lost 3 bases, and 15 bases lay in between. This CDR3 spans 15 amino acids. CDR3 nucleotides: TGTGCCAGCAGCTTGGGACCGGGGTTCGGCTACGAGCAGTACTTC. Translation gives CASSLGPGFGYEQYF.

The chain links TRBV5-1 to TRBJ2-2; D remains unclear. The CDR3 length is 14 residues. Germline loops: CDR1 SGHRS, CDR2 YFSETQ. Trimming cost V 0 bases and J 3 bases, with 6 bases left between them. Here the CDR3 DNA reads TGCGCCAGCAGCTTGGTCGGACACACCGGGGAGCTGTTTTTT. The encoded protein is CASSLVGHTGELFF.

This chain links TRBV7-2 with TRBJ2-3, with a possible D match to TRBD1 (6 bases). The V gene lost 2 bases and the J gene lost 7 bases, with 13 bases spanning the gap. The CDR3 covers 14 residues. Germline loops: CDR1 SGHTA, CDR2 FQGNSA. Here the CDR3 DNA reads TGTGCCAGCAGCTTATCGCAGGGGCGGCATACGCAGTATTTT. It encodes CASSLSQGRHTQYF. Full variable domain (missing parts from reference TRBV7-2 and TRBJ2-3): GAGVSQSPSNKVTEKGKDVELRCDPISGHTALYWYRQSLGQGLEFLIYFQGNSAPDKSGLPSDRFSAERTGGSVSTLTIQRTQQEDSAVYLCASSLSQGRHTQYFGPGTRLTVL.

CDR3 sequence: CASSQVAGTGAARQYF. The CDR3 coding sequence is TGTGCCAGCAGCCAGGTAGCCGGGACAGGGGCGGCCCGGCAGTACTTC. V usage is TRBV14 and J usage is TRBJ2-7; 10 positions match TRBD1. The germline gives CDR1 SGHDN, CDR2 FVKESK. After removal of 3 bases from V and 9 bases from J, the junction contained 14 bases not matched to a gene. The CDR3 loop spans 16 amino acids. Full variable domain (outside the CDR3, taken from reference TRBV14 and TRBJ2-7): EAGVTQFPSHSVIEKGQTVTLRCDPISGHDNLYWYRRVMGKEIKFLLHFVKESKQDESGMPNNRFLAERTGGTYSTLKVQPAELEDSGVYFCASSQVAGTGAARQYFGPGTRLTVT.

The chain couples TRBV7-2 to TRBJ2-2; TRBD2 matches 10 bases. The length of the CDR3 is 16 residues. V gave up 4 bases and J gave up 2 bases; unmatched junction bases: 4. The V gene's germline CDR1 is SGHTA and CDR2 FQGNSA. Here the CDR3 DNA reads TGTGCCAGCAGCTCCCGGACTAGCGGAAACACCGGGGAGCTGTTTTTT. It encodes CASSSRTSGNTGELFF.

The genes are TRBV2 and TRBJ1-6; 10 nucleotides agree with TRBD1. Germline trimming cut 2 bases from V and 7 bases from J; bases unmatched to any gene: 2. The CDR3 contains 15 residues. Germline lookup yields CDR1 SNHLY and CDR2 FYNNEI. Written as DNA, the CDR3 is TGTGCCAGCAGTGAAAGGACAGGGGGGAATTCACCCCTCCACTTT. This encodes CASSERTGGNSPLHF.

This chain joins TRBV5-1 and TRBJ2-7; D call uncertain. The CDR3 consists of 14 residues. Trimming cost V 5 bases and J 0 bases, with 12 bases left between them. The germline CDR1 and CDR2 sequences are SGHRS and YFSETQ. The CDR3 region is CASRRQTSSYEQYF. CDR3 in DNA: TGCGCCAGCAGACGGCAGACGAGCTCCTACGAGCAGTACTTC.

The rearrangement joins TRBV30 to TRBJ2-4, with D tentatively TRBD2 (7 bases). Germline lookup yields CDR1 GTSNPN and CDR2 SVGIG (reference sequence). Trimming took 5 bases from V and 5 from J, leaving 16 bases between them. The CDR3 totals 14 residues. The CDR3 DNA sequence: TGTGCCTGGTATTCAGGGGCGGGGGAAAACATTCAGTACTTC. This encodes CAWYSGAGENIQYF. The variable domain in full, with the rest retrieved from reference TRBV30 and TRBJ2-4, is SQTIHQWPATLVQPVGSPLSLECTVEGTSNPNLYWYRQAAGRGLQLLFYSVGIGQISSEVPQNLSASRPQDRQFILSSKKLLLSDSGFYLCAWYSGAGENIQYFGAGTRLSVL.

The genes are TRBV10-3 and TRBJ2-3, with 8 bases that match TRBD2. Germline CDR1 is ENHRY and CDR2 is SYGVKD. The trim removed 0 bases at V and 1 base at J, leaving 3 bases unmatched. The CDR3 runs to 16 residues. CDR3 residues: CAISESPAGGTDTQYF. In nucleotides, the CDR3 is TGTGCCATCAGTGAGTCCCCAGCGGGGGGCACAGATACGCAGTATTTT.

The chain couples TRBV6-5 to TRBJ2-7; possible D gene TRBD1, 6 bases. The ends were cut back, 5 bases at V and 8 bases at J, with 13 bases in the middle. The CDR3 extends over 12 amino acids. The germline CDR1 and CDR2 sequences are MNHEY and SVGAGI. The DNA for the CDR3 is TGTGCCAGCAGTCCAGGCAGGGGTAAGCAGTACTTC. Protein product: CASSPGRGKQYF.

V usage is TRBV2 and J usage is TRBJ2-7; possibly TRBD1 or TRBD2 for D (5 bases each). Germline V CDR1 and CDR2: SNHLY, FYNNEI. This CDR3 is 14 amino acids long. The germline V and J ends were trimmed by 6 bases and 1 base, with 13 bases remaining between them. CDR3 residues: CASSGLGGSYEQYF. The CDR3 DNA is TGTGCCAGCAGCGGTCTTGGGGGTTCCTACGAGCAGTACTTC.

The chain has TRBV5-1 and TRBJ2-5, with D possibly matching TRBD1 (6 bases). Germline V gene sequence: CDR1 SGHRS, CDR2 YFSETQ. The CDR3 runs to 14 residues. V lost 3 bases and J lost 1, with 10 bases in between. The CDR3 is CASSYVGGQETQYF. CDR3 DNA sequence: TGCGCCAGCAGCTACGTAGGGGGCCAAGAGACCCAGTACTTC.

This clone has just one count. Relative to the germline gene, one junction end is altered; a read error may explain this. Here the CDR3 reads CASSQPQEFGNSPLHF. The DNA for the CDR3 is TGTGCCAGCAGCCAACCTCAGGAGTTCGGAAATTCACCCCTCCACTTT. The rearrangement joins TRBV4-1 to TRBJ1-6; D remains ambiguous. Germline V gene lookup returns CDR1 MGHRA and CDR2 YSYEKL. The CDR3 extends over 16 amino acids.

The CDR3 nucleotides are TGTGCCAGCAGTATAGGGCTTGGCGGGGATGAGCAGTACTTC. Translation: CASSIGLGGDEQYF. The V gene is TRBV7-8, the J gene TRBJ2-7; tentative D call: TRBD2 (6 bases). Trimming removed 6 bases at V and 7 bases at J, with 19 bases between. CDR3 size: 14 residues. The germline V gene has CDR1 SGHVS and CDR2 FQNEAQ.

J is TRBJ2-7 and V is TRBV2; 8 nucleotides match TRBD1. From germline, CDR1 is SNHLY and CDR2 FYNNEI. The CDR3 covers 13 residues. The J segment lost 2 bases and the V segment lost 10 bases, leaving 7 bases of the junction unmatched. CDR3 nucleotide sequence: TGTGCCACCCTGGGGACAGGCACCTACGAGCAGTACTTC. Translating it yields CATLGTGTYEQYF.

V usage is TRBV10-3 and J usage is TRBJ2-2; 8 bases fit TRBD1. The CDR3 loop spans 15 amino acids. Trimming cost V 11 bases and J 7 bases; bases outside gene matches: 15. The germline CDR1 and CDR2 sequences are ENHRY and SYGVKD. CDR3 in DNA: TGTGCCGTCAAGGGGACAGGCGGTAGAGACGGGGAGCTGTTTTTT. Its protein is CAVKGTGGRDGELFF.

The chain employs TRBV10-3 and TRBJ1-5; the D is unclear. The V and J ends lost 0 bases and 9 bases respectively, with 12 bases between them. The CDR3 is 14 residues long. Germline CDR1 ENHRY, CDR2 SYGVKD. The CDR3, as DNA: TGTGCCATCAGTGAGTCGATTGTAGCTGTGCCCCAGCATTTT. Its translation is CAISESIVAVPQHF.

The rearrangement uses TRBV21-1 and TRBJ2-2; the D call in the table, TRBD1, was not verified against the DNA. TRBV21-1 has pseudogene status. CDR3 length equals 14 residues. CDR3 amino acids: CASHGQGVTGELFF. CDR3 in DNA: TGTGCCAGCCACGGACAGGGGGTAACCGGGGAGCTGTTTTTT.

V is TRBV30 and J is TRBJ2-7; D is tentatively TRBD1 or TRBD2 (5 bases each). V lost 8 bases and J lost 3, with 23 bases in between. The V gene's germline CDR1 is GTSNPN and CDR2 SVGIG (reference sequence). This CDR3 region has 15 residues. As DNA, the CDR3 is TGTGCCAGCAGCTTGGGACCGGGGTTCGGCTACGAGCAGTACTTC. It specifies CASSLGPGFGYEQYF.